The entry below describes one T cell receptor beta chain. The length of the CDR3 is 13 residues. Germline CDR1 SNHLY, CDR2 FYNNEI. Trimming took 6 bases from V and 4 from J, leaving 11 bases between them. The data belong to a study of blood T cell repertoires in COVID-19. Study summary: From the United States, Italy and Spain came samples of acute and convalescent COVID-19.

The data were produced by immunoSEQ multiplex PCR, yet TCRdb's version contains in-frame clones alone and is incomplete. The data show under 100,000 clones, with around four fifths seen just once and 2% to 2.5% held by the top ten. The sample consisted of peripheral blood. This rearrangement joins TRBV2 to TRBJ2-3; possibly TRBD1 for D (5 bases). The sequence was collected from a woman in her 70s with acute or convalescent COVID-19. The CDR3 is CASRLMGPDTQYF. The CDR3 DNA reads as TGTGCCAGCAGGTTGATGGGGCCAGATACGCAGTATTTT.